The 14 T cell receptor beta chains given below trace back to one sample, sequenced in a study of blood T cell repertoires in COVID-19. Data came from immunoSEQ multiplex PCR; TCRdb stores just in-frame clones and leaves some out. Here the sample spans about 47,000 clones, over 80% being singletons. The sample taken for sequencing was peripheral blood. These receptor sequences come from a man aged 60 to 69 with active COVID-19.

The CDR3 spells CASQGRNTGELFF. The CDR3 nucleotides are TGTGCCAGCCAGGGGAGGAACACCGGGGAGCTGTTTTTT. The chain joins TRBV9 to TRBJ2-2, with D maybe TRBD1 (6 bases). Looked up from germline, CDR1 is SGDLS and CDR2 is YYNGEE. V was shortened by 7 bases and J by 1 base, with 8 bases between the two germline ends. This CDR3 contains 13 residues.

This rearrangement joins TRBV28 to TRBJ2-2; D might be TRBD1 (5 bases). Germline loops: CDR1 MDHEN, CDR2 SYDVKM. This CDR3 is built from 15 residues. Trimming took 3 bases from V and 1 from J, leaving 9 bases between them. CDR3 nucleotides: TGTGCCAGCAGTTTTCAGGGTATGAACACCGGGGAGCTGTTTTTT. Its translation: CASSFQGMNTGELFF. Full variable domain (outside the CDR3, taken from reference TRBV28 and TRBJ2-2): DVKVTQSSRYLVKRTGEKVFLECVQDMDHENMFWYRQDPGLGLRLIYFSYDVKMKEKGDIPEGYSVSREKKERFSLILESASTNQTSMYLCASSFQGMNTGELFFGEGSRLTVL.

This clone appeared a few times. The chain carries TRBV3-1 (or the pseudogene TRBV3-2) and TRBJ2-7; tentatively, D is TRBD1 (5 bases). CDR3 length: 15 amino acids. Germline values: CDR1 LGHDT, CDR2 YNNKEL (reference sequence). Trimming pared 1 base from V and 5 bases from J, leaving 15 bases between. The CDR3 protein is CASSQVDRTPDEQYF. The DNA for the CDR3 is TGTGCCAGCAGCCAAGTCGACCGGACACCTGACGAGCAGTACTTC.

V is TRBV19 and J is TRBJ1-5, with D perhaps TRBD1 (6 bases). Trimming stripped 5 bases from V and 10 bases from J, with 12 bases between. Germline lookup yields CDR1 LNHDA and CDR2 SQIVND (reference sequence). CDR3 length: 12 residues. As DNA, the CDR3 is TGTGCCAGTAGTCTCCCCGGGACACCCCAGCATTTT. This encodes CASSLPGTPQHF.

DNA of the CDR3: TGCGCCAGCAGCCAAGAAGCGATACGAGGGGGGGCGTCAGATACGCAGTATTTT. Translating gives CASSQEAIRGGASDTQYF. The genes are TRBV4-3 and TRBJ2-3; TRBD2 might be the D (7 bases). The V end lost 0 bases, the J end lost 4 bases, and 20 bases lay between the germline ends. The CDR3 contains 18 residues. Germline assignment: CDR1 LGHNA and CDR2 YSLEER.

This chain joins TRBV7-2 and TRBJ2-1; a possible D gene is TRBD1 (7 bases). CDR3 length: 17 amino acids. Germline V gives CDR1 SGHTA, CDR2 FQGNSA. V lost 1 base and J 2 bases, leaving 15 bases between the germline ends. CDR3 bases: TGTGCCAGCAGCTTAGTCGGAGGGGGCGCAACCTACAATGAGCAGTTCTTC. This encodes CASSLVGGGATYNEQFF.

In the case of this clone: The identical CDR3 is also encoded by other nucleotide sequences in the sample. The chain recombines TRBV7-2 with TRBJ2-5, with D possibly being TRBD2 (6 bases). The germline V and J ends were trimmed by 5 bases and 5 bases, with 15 bases remaining between them. This CDR3 is 14 amino acids long. CDR1 is SGHTA, CDR2 FQGNSA, per germline. In DNA, the CDR3 is TGTGCCAGCAGCCTGGGTGGCCGGGGGGAGACCCAGTACTTC. This encodes CASSLGGRGETQYF.

V is TRBV6-2 or TRBV6-3 and J is TRBJ2-1, with 7 positions matching TRBD2. CDR3 length: 19 amino acids. J gave up 2 bases and V 0 bases, and 13 bases lay outside the gene matches. Germline V gene data show CDR1 as MNHEY and CDR2 as SVGEGT. DNA of the CDR3: TGTGCCAGCAGTTACTCGATAAAGGAGGAGCGGGAAGCCTACAATGAGCAGTTCTTC. Translated: CASSYSIKEEREAYNEQFF.

CDR3 sequence reads: CASRDGLAGNTDTQYF. DNA of the CDR3: TGTGCCAGCAGGGACGGACTAGCGGGTAACACAGATACGCAGTATTTT. V and J are TRBV2 and TRBJ2-3; 11 positions match TRBD2. J gave up 2 bases and V 6 bases, and 7 bases lay outside the gene matches. The CDR3 is 16 residues long. Germline V gives CDR1 SNHLY, CDR2 FYNNEI.

This clone was counted a few times. The chain employs TRBV6-5 and TRBJ1-1, with D maybe TRBD1 (5 bases). The V gene lost 2 bases and the J gene lost 1 base, with 8 bases spanning the gap. CDR3 length equals 14 residues. CDR1 and CDR2 (germline): MNHEY, SVGAGI. CDR3 loop: CASSYGGSNTEAFF. For the CDR3, the DNA is TGTGCCAGCAGTTACGGGGGGTCGAACACTGAAGCTTTCTTT.

The CDR3 is CASSPGQGIHQPQHF. DNA of the CDR3: TGTGCCAGCTCACCGGGACAGGGAATTCATCAGCCCCAGCATTTT. The chain links TRBV18 to TRBJ1-5, with 9 nucleotides matching TRBD1. This CDR3 has 15 residues. In germline, CDR1 is KGHSH, CDR2 LQKENI. The V segment lost 3 bases and the J segment 5 bases; nucleotides outside the gene matches: 5. Full variable domain (outside the CDR3, taken from reference TRBV18 and TRBJ1-5): NAGVMQNPRHLVRRRGQEARLRCSPMKGHSHVYWYRQLPEEGLKFMVYLQKENIIDESGMPKERFSAEFPKEGPSILRIQQVVRGDSAAYFCASSPGQGIHQPQHFGDGTRLSIL.

The chain links TRBV5-1 to TRBJ2-1, with D maybe TRBD2 (6 bases). CDR3 size: 16 residues. Trimming left V 0 bases short and J 0 bases short, with 10 bases between. Germline loops: CDR1 SGHRS, CDR2 YFSETQ. The DNA of the CDR3 is TGCGCCAGCAGCTTGGGGGGGACTCTCTCCTACAATGAGCAGTTCTTC. Protein: CASSLGGTLSYNEQFF.

The J gene is TRBJ2-3, the V gene TRBV4-1, with 8 nucleotides matching TRBD1. In germline, CDR1 is MGHRA, CDR2 YSYEKL. V was pared by 3 bases and J by 2 bases, with 4 bases of the junction left unmatched. The CDR3 contains 15 residues. The CDR3 loop reads CASSHGTGPTDTQYF. The CDR3 nucleotides read TGCGCCAGCAGCCACGGGACAGGCCCCACAGATACGCAGTATTTT.

The V and J genes are TRBV28 and TRBJ2-1, with a tentative D call TRBD2 (5 bases). This CDR3 is built from 14 residues. In germline, CDR1 is MDHEN, CDR2 SYDVKM. V was shortened by 6 bases and J by 1 base, with 10 bases between the two germline ends. CDR3 sequence (DNA): TGTGCCAGCAGATCCGGGGATTCCTACAATGAGCAGTTCTTC. Translated: CASRSGDSYNEQFF.